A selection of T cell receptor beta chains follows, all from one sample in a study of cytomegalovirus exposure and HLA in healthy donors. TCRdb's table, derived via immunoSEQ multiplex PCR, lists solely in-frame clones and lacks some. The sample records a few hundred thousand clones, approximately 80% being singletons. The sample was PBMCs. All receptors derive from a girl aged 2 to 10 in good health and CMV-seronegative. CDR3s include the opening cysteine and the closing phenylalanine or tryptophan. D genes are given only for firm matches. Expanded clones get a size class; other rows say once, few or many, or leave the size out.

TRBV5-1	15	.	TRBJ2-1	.	TGCGCCAGCAGCACCCCCGGACTACAGAACAATGAGCAGTTCTTC	CASSTPGLQNNEQFF
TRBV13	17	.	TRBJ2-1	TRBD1	TGTGCCAGCAGCTTAGGGGCCGGTGTCCCAGGGGGTGATGAGCAGTTCTTC	CASSLGAGVPGGDEQFF
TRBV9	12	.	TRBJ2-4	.	TGTGCCAGCAGCTCCAGGGAAAACATTCAGTACTTC	CASSSRENIQYF
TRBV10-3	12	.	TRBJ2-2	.	TGTGCCATCCAGGTGGGCACCGGGGAGCTGTTTTTT	CAIQVGTGELFF
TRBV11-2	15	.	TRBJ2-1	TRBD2	TGTGCCAGCAGCTGGATTTGGGGGGGAGTCAATGAGCAGTTCTTC	CASSWIWGGVNEQFF
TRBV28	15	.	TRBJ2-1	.	TGTGCCAGCAGTCCCTCCTCTGGAGGTAACAGTGAGCAGTTCTTC	CASSPSSGGNSEQFF
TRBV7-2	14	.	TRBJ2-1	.	TGTGCCAGCAGCTTAGGGGGGACTCGCAATGAGCAGTTCTTC	CASSLGGTRNEQFF
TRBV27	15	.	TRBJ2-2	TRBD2	TGTGCCAGCAGTTTAAAGCGGGGGGGCACCGGGGAGCTGTTTTTT	CASSLKRGGTGELFF
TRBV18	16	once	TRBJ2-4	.	TGTGCCAGCTCACCACGCGGCGGCCTAGCCAAAAACATTCAGTACTTC	CASSPRGGLAKNIQYF
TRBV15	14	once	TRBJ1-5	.	TGTGCCACCAGCAGAGAGGACTTAAGTCAGCCCCAGCATTTT	CATSREDLSQPQHF
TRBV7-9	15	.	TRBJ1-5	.	TGTGCCAGCAGCGACCTTGATCGGGGTTTCCAGCCCCAGCATTTT	CASSDLDRGFQPQHF
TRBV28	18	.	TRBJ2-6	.	TGTGCCAGCAGTTTAGGCAGAGGGTGGATCTCTGGGGCCAACGTCCTGACTTTC	CASSLGRGWISGANVLTF
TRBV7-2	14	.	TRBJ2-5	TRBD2	TGTGCCAGCAACTTTGCGGGGGGGACGGAGACCCAGTACTTC	CASNFAGGTETQYF
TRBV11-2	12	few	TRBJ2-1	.	TGTGCCAGCAGCCCCTGGCTGCATGAGCAGTTCTTC	CASSPWLHEQFF
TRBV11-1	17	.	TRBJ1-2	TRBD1	TGTGCCAGCAGCTCCTCGGTAGGGGACAGAGCGGTCTATGGCTACACCTTC	CASSSSVGDRAVYGYTF
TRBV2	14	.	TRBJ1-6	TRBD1	TGTGCCAGCAGTGGGGACAGGGGGGGTTCACCCCTCCACTTT	CASSGDRGGSPLHF
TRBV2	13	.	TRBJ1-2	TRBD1	TGTGCCACGCGGGACAGGGTTGACTATGGCTACACCTTC	CATRDRVDYGYTF
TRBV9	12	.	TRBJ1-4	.	TGTGCCAGCAGCGGCCAGACTGGTAAACTGTTTTTT	CASSGQTGKLFF
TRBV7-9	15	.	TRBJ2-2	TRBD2	TGTGCCAGCAGGGGTCTAGCGGGAGTATCCGGGGAGCTGTTTTTT	CASRGLAGVSGELFF
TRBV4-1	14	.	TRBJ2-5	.	TGCGCCAGCAGCCAAGTCCCCTTGCAAGAGACCCAGTACTTC	CASSQVPLQETQYF
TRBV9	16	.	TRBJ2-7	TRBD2	TGTGCCAGCAGCGTAGTAGCGGGGGGCCCGATGGGCGAGCAGTACTTC	CASSVVAGGPMGEQYF
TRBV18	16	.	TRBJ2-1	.	TGTGCCAGCTCACCCTCTCGGCAAGAGGGATACAATGAGCAGTTCTTC	CASSPSRQEGYNEQFF
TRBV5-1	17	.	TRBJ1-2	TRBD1	TGCGCCAGCAGCTTTCGGACAGGGGCGCACTATTACTATGGCTACACCTTC	CASSFRTGAHYYYGYTF
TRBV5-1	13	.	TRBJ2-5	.	TGCGCCAGCAGCCTGGACAGATTAGAGACCCAGTACTTC	CASSLDRLETQYF
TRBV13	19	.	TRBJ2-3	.	TGTGCCAGCAGTCCCCCCTGGCTACCCTGGGGGGGCCTTCCAGATACGCAGTATTTT	CASSPPWLPWGGLPDTQYF
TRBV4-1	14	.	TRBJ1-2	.	TGCGCCAGCAGCCAAGTACGGGGAAACTATGGCTACACCTTC	CASSQVRGNYGYTF
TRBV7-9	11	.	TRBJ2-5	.	TGTGCCAGCAGCTCTACAGAGACCCAGTACTTC	CASSSTETQYF
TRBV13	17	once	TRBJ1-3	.	TGTGCCAGCAGCTTGACTAAGACCTTTCCCTCTGGAAACACCATATATTTT	CASSLTKTFPSGNTIYF
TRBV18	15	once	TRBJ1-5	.	TGTGCCAGCTCAACCGGGGATGGAGGCAATCAGCCCCAGCATTTT	CASSTGDGGNQPQHF
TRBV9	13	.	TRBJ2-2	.	TGTGCCAGCAGCGTGGGGGGCACCGGGGAGCTGTTTTTT	CASSVGGTGELFF
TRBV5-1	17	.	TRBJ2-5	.	TGCGCCAGCAGCGGTTCTAGCTTGAGTGTCGGGCAAGAGACCCAGTACTTC	CASSGSSLSVGQETQYF
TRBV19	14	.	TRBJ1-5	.	TGTGCCAGTAGTAGCGGGGTCCCCAATCAGCCCCAGCATTTT	CASSSGVPNQPQHF
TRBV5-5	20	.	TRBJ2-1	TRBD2	TGTGCCAGCAGCTCGGGTGCGTCTAGCGGGAGGCACGAGCCCTACAATGAGCAGTTCTTC	CASSSGASSGRHEPYNEQFF
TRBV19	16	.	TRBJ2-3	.	TGTGCCAGTAGTATAGTCCCAGGGTTGAGCTCAGATACGCAGTATTTT	CASSIVPGLSSDTQYF
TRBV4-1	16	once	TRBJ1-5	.	TGCGCCAGCAGCCAAGATAACAGGGTGGGCAATCAGCCCCAGCATTTT	CASSQDNRVGNQPQHF
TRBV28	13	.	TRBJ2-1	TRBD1	TGTGCCAGCAAAGAAACAGGGGACAATGAGCAGTTCTTC	CASKETGDNEQFF
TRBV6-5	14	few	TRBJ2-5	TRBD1	TGTGCCAGCAGTCCCGGAGGACAGGGAAGACCCCAGTACTTC	CASSPGGQGRPQYF
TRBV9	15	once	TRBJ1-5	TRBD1	TGTGCCAGCAGCGTCGGGACAGGGACCGGACAGCCCCAGCATTTT	CASSVGTGTGQPQHF
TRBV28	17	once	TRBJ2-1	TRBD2	TGTGCCAGCAGTTTACCCCCGGGGGGAGGCTCCTACAATGAGCAGTTCTTC	CASSLPPGGGSYNEQFF
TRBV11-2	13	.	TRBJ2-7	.	TGTGCCAGCAGCTTTATGGGCCCCTACGAGCAGTACTTC	CASSFMGPYEQYF
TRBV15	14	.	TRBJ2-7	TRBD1	TGTGCCACCAGCAGAGGAGGGACAGGTTACGAGCAGTACTTC	CATSRGGTGYEQYF
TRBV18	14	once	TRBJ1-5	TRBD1	TGTGCCAGCTCACCCGGACAGGGCAATCAGCCCCAGCATTTT	CASSPGQGNQPQHF
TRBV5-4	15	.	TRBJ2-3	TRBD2	TGTGCCAGCAGCTATCTCGGCGGGAGCTCGGATACGCAGTATTTT	CASSYLGGSSDTQYF
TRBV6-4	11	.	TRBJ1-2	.	TGTGCCAGCAGTGTTGGAGCCCGCTACACCTTC	CASSVGARYTF
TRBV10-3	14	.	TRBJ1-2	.	TGTGCCATCAGTGAGGCGGGGGCGTTCCATGGCTACACCTTC	CAISEAGAFHGYTF
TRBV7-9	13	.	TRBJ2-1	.	TGTGCCAGCAGGACGGGAGCCTACAATGAGCAGTTCTTC	CASRTGAYNEQFF
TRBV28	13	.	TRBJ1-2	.	TGTGCCAGCAGCTCTCCGACACGCAGGGGCTACACCTTC	CASSSPTRRGYTF
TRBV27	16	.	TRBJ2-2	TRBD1	TGTGCCAGCCCCCCGCCCGAGGGGGCGCCGACCGGGGAGCTGTTTTTT	CASPPPEGAPTGELFF